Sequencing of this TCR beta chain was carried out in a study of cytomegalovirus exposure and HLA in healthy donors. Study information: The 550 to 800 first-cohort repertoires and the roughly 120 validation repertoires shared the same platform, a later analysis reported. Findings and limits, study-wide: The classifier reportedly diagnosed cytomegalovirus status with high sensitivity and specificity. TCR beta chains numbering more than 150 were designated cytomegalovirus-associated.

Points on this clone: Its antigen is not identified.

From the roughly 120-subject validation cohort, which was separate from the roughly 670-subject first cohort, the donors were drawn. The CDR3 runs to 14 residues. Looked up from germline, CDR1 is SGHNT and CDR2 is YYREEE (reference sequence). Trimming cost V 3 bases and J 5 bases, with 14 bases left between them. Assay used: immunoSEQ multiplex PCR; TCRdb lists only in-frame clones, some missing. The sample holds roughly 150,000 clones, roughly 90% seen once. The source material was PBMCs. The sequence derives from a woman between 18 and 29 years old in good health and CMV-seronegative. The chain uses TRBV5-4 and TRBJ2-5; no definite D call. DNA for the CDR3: TGTGCCAGCAGCTCTGCCCAGAGTAGCGAGACCCAGTACTTC. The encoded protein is CASSSAQSSETQYF. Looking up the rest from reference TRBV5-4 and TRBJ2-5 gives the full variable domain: ETGVTQSPTHLIKTRGQQVTLRCSSQSGHNTVSWYQQALGQGPQFIFQYYREEENGRGNFPPRFSGLQFPNYSSELNVNALELDDSALYLCASSSAQSSETQYFGPGTRLLVL.